This T cell receptor (beta chain) comes out of a study of beta chain features in type 1 diabetes. Study-wide context: Cell yields, gender and age were similar in healthy donors and patients. Study observations and caveats: Because the template was cDNA, high-expressing cells might be over-represented. Among patients, naive, central memory and Treg TCRB repertoires appeared more similar than among healthy donors. Type 1 diabetes patients had TCRB CDR3s that were shorter (moderately but significantly so) in all four CD4+ subsets.

A word on this clone: Its antigen remains unidentified.

Sequenced material consisted of expressed TCRB transcripts (all of the isolated RNA was reverse transcribed). TCRdb keeps only in-frame clones here, not all; method: immunoSEQ multiplex PCR. The repertoire has about 700,000 clones, 13% of them found once; the top ten carry 0.022%. Trimming stripped 4 bases from V and 2 bases from J, with 15 bases between. The CDR3 runs 16 residues. Germline V gene data show CDR1 as SGHDN and CDR2 as FVKESK. The rearrangement uses TRBV14 and TRBJ2-1, with D maybe TRBD1 (5 bases). The TCR originated in a man younger than 35 with type 1 diabetes. Sequencing was performed on naive CD4+ T cells from blood. The CDR3 spells CASSLGVSGPYNEQFF. Written as DNA, the CDR3 is TGTGCCAGCAGCCTAGGGGTCTCGGGTCCCTACAATGAGCAGTTCTTC.